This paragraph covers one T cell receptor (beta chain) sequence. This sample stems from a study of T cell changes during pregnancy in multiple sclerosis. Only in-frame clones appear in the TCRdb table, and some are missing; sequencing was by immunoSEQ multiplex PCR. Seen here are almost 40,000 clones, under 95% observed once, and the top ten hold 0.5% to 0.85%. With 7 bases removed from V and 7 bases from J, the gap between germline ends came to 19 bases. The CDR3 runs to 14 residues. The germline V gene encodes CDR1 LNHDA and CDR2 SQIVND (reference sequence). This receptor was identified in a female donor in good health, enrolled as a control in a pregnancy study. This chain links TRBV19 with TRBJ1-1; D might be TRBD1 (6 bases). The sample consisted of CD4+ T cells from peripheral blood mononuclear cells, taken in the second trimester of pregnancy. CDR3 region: CASTRNRVGGEAFF. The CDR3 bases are TGTGCCAGTACCCGGAACAGGGTTGGAGGTGAAGCTTTCTTT.